This T cell receptor beta chain derives from a study of T cell changes during pregnancy in multiple sclerosis. This table comes from immunoSEQ multiplex PCR, and its TCRdb copy is limited to in-frame clones, with some not included. The sample consists of around 61,000 clones, around 90% of them appearing once. The CDR3 totals 15 residues. Germline V gene data show CDR1 as MNHEY and CDR2 as SMNVEV (reference sequence). The ends were cut back, 1 base at V and 7 bases at J, with 13 bases in the middle. The chain carries TRBV27 and TRBJ1-4; D perhaps matches TRBD1 (6 bases). The receptor comes from a female donor in good health, enrolled as a control in a pregnancy study. The sample consisted of peripheral blood, taken in the first trimester of pregnancy. CDR3 DNA: TGTGCCAGCAGTTTATGGGCCCAGGGGACTGAAAAACTGTTTTTT. It encodes CASSLWAQGTEKLFF.